This TCR beta chain was recovered during a study of T cell repertoires in cytomegalovirus infection. One entry per CDR3 protein results from TCRdb running MiXCR on the reads. The sample lists a few hundred thousand distinct CDR3 sequences, about a sixth occurring once. Only a few counts were recorded for this clonotype. Germline-derived CDR1 and CDR2 are SGHTA and FQGTGA. This CDR3 region has 13 residues. V was cut by 6 bases and J by 5 bases, with 13 bases left in between. The V and J genes are TRBV7-3 and TRBJ2-5, with D uncertain. The sequence was collected from a human donor in good health (CMV status not recorded). Some clones in this sample may be carry-over from other donors' samples. Sequenced input: PBMCs. The CDR3: CASSKSFWETQYF. CDR3 nucleotide sequence: TGTGCCAGCAGTAAAAGTTTCTGGGAGACCCAGTACTTC.